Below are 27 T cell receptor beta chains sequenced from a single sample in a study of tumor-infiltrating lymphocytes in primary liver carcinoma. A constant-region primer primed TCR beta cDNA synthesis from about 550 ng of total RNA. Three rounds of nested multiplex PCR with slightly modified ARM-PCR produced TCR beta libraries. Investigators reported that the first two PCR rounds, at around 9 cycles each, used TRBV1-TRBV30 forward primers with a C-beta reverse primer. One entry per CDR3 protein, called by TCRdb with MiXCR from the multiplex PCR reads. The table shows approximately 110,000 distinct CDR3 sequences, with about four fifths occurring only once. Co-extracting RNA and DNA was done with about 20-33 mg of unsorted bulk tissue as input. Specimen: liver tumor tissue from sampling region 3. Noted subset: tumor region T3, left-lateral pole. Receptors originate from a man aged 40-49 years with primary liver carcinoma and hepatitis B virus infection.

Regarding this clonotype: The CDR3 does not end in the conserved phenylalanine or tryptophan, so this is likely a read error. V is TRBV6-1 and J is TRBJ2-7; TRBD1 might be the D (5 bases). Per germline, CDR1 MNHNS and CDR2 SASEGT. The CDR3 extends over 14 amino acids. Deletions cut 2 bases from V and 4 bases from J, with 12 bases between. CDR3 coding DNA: TGTGCCAGCAGTGAACAGGGCTTCTCATACGAGCAGTACTAC. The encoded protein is CASSEQGFSYEQYY.

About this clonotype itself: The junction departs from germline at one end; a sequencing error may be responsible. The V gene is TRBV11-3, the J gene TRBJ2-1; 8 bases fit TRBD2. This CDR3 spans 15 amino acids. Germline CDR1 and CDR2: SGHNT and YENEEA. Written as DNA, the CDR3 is TGTGCCAGCAGCCCCCTGACTAGCGTCATCTCTGAGCAATTCTTC. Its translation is CASSPLTSVISEQFF.

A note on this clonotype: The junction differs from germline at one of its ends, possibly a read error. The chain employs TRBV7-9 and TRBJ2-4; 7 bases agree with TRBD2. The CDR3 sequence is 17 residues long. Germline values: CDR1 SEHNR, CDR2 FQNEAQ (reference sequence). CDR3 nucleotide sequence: TGTGCCAGTAGCTTAGGGTTGGGGGGGACCACCAAAAACATTCAGTACTTC. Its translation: CASSLGLGGTTKNIQYF.

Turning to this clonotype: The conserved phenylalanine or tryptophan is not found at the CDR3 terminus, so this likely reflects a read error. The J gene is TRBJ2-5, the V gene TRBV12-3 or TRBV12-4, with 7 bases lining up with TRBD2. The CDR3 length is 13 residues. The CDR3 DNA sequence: TGTGCCAACAGTCCGAACAGCGGGGAGACACAGTACTTA. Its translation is CANSPNSGETQYL.

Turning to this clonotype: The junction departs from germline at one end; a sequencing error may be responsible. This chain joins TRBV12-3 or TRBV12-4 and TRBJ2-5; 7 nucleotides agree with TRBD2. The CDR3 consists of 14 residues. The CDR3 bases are TGTACCAGCACCTCCCGGGAGGATCTGTTGACCCAGTACTTC. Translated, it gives CTSTSREDLLTQYF.

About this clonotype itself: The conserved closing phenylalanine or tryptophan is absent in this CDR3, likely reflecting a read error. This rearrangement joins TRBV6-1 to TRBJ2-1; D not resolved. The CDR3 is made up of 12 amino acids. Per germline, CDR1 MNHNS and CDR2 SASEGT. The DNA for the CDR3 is TGTGTCAGCATTCCGTCCTACAATGAGCAGTTCTAC. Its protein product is CVSIPSYNEQFY.

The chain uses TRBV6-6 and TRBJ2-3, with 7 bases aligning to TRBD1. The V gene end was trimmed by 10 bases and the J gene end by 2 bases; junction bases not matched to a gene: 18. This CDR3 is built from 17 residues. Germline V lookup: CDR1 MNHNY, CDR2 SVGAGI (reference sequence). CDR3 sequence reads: CANSYSPGQAYTDTQYF. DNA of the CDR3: TGTGCCAATAGTTATTCTCCCGGACAGGCGTACACAGATACGCAGTATTTT.

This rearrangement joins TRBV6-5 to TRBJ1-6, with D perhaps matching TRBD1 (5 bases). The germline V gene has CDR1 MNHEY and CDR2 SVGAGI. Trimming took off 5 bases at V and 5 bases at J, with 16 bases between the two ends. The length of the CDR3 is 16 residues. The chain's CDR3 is CASSLHGGPNNSPLHF. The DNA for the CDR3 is TGTGCCAGCAGTCTTCACGGGGGACCGAATAATTCACCCCTCCACTTT.

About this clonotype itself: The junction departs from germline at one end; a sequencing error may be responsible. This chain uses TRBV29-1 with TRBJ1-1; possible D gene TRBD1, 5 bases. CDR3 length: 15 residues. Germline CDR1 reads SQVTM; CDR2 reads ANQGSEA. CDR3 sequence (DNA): TGCAGCGTTTCCTCAGGGTGGGGTATGAACATTGAAGCTTTCTTT. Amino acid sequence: CSVSSGWGMNIEAFF.

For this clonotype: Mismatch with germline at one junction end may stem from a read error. CDR3 in amino acids: CNVAGGWGMNIEAFF. CDR3 DNA: TGCAACGTTGCCGGGGGCTGGGGCATGAACATTGAAGCTTTCTTT. The chain links TRBV29-1 to TRBJ1-1; tentative D call: TRBD1 (6 bases). The V gene's germline CDR1 is SQVTM and CDR2 ANQGSEA. The CDR3 extends over 15 amino acids.

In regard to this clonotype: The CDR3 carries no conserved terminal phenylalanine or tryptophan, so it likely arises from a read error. CDR3 in DNA: TGTGCCAGCAGTTCGGGACAGGAAGGGGGACAGCCCCAGTATTTA. This codes for CASSSGQEGGQPQYL. The genes are TRBV6-5 and TRBJ1-5; 8 positions agree with TRBD1. The J call is uncertain, as TRBJ2-3 better fits the DNA end. Germline loops: CDR1 MNHEY, CDR2 SVGAGI. The CDR3 runs 15 residues.

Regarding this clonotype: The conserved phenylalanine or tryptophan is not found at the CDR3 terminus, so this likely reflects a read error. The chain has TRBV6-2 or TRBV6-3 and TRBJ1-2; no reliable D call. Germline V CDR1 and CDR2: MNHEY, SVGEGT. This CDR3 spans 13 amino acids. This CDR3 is CASSYNGNYGYTS. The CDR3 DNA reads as TGTGCTAGCAGTTACAACGGGAACTATGGCTACACCTCC.

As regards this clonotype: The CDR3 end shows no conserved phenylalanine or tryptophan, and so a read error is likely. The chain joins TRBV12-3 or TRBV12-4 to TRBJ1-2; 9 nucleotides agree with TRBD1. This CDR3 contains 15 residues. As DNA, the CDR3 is TGTGCCAGTAGTTTCGGACAGGGGCTCGACTATGGCTACACCTTG. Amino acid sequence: CASSFGQGLDYGYTL.

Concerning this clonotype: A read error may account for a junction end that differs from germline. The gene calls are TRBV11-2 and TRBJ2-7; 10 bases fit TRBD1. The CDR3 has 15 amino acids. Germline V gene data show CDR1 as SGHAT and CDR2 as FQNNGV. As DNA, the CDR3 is TGTGCCAGCAGCTTACGATGGACAGGGGGAAACCCGCAGTATTTC. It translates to CASSLRWTGGNPQYF.

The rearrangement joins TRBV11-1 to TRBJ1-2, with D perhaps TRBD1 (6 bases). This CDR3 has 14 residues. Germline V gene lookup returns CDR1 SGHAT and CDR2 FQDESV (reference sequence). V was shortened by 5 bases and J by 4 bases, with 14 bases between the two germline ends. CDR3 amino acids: CASSPQGQSYGYTF. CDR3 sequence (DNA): TGTGCCAGCAGCCCACAGGGTCAGAGCTATGGCTACACCTTC.

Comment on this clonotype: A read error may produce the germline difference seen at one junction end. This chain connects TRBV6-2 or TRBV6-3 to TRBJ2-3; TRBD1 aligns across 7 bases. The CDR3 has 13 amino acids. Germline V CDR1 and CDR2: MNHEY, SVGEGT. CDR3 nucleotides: TGTGCCAGCCTCGATAGGGGGCAAGATGCGCAGTATTTT. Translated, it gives CASLDRGQDAQYF.

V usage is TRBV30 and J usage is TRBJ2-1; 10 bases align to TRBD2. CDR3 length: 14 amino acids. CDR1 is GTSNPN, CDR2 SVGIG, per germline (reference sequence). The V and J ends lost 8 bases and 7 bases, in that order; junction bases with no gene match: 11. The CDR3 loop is CARGSGRRLNEQFF. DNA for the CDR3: TGTGCCCGGGGTAGCGGGAGGCGGTTAAATGAGCAGTTCTTC. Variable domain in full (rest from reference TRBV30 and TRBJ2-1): SQTIHQWPATLVQPVGSPLSLECTVEGTSNPNLYWYRQAAGRGLQLLFYSVGIGQISSEVPQNLSASRPQDRQFILSSKKLLLSDSGFYLCARGSGRRLNEQFFGPGTRLTVL.

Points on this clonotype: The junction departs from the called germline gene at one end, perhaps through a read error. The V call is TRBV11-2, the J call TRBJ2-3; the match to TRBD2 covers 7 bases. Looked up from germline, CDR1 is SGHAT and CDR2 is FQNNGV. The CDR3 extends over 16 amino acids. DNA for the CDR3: TGTGTCAACAGCCGGGAAACTGGGAGGGTCGGAGATACGCAATATTTT. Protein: CVNSRETGRVGDTQYF.

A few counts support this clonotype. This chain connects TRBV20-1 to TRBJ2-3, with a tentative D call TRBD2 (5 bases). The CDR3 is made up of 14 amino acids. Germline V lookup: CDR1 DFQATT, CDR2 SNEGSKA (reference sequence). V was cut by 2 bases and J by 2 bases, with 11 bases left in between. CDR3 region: CSARMPTNTDTQYF. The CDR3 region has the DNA TGCAGTGCTAGAATGCCGACTAACACAGATACGCAGTATTTT.

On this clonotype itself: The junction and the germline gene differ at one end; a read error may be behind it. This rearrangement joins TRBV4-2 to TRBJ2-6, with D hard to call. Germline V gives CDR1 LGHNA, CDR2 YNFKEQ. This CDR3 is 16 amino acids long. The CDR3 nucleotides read TGTGCTAGCAGCCAAGAAGCAATCTCTGGGGCCAACGTCCTGACTTTC. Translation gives CASSQEAISGANVLTF.

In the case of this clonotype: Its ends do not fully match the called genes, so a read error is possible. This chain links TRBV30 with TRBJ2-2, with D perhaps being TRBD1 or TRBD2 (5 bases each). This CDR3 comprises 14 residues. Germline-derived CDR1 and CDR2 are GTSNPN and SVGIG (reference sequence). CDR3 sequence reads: CACRGQEDTGELFF. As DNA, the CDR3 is TGTGCCTGTAGAGGTCAGGAGGACACCGGGGAGCTCTTTTTT.

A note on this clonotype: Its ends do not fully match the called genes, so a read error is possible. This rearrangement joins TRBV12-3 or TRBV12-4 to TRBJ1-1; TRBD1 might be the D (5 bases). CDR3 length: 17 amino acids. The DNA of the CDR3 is TGTGCCAGCAGTTTAGCGATAGGCCCCATGGGAGGGACTGAAGTTTTCTTT. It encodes CASSLAIGPMGGTEVFF.

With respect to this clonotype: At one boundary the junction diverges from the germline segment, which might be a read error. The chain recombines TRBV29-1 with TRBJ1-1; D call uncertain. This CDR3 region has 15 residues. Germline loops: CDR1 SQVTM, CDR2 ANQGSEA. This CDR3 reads CSVSAEWRMNTEAFF. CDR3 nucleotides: TGCAGCGTTTCCGCAGAGTGGCGCATGAACACAGAAGCTTTCTTT. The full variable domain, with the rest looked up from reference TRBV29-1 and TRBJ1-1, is SAVISQKPSRDICQRGTSLTIQCQVDSQVTMMFWYRQQPGQSLTLIATANQGSEATYESGFVIDKFPISRPNLTFSTLTVSNMSPEDSSIYLCSVSAEWRMNTEAFFGQGTRLTVV.

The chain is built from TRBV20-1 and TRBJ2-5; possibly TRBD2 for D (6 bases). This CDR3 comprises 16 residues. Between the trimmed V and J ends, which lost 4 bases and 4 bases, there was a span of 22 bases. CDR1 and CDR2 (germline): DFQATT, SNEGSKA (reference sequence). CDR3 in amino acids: CSATPISGSMGETQYF. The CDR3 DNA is TGCAGTGCTACCCCGATAAGCGGGTCGATGGGAGAGACCCAGTACTTC.

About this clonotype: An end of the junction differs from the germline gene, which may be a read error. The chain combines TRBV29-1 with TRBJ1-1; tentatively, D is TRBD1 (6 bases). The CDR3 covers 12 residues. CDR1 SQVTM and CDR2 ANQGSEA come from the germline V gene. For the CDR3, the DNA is TGCAGCGTGAAGGGGGTTAGAATTGAATCTTCCTTT. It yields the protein CSVKGVRIESSF.

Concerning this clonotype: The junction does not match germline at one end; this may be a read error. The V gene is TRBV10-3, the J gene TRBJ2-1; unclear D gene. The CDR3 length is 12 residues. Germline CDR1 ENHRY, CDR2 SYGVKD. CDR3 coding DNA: TGTGCCATAGCAGACGGTTACAATGATCAGATCTTC. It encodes CAIADGYNDQIF.

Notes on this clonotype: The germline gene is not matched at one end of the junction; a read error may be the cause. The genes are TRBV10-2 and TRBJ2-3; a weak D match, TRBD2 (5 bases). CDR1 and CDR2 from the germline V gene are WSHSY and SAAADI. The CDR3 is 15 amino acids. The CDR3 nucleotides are TGCGCCAGCAGTAAGTCAAAAGCGGTAGTGGATACGCAGTATTTT. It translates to CASSKSKAVVDTQYF.